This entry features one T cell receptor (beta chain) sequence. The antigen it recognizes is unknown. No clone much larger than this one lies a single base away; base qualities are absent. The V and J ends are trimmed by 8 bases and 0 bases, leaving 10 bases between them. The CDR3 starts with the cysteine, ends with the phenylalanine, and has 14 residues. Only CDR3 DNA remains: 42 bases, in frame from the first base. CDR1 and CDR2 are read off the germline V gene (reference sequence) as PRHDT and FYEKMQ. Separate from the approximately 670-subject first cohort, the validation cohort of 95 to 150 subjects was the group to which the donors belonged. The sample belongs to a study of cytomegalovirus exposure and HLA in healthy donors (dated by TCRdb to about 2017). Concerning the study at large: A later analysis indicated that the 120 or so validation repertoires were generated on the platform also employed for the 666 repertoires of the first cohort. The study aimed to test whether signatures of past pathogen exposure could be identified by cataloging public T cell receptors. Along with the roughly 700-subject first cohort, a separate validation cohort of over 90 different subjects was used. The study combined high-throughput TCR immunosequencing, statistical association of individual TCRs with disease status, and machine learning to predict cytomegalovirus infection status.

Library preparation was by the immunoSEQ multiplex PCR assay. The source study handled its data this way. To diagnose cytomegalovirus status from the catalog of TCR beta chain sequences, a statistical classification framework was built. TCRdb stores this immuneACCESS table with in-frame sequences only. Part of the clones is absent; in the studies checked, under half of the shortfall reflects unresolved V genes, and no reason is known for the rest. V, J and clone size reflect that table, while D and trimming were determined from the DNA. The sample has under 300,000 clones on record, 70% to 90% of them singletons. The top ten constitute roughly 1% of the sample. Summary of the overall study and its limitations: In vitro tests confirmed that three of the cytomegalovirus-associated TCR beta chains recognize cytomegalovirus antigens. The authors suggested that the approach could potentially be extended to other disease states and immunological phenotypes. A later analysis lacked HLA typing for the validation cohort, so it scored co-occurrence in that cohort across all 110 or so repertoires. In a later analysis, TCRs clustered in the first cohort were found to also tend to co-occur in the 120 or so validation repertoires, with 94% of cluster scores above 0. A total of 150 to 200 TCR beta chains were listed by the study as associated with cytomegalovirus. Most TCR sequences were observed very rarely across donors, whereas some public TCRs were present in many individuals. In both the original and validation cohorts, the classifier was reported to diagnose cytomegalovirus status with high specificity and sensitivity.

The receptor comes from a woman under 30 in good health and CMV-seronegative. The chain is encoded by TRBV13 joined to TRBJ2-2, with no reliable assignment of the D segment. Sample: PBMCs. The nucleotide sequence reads TGTGCCAGCCTAGACTTCGCGAACACCGGGGAGCTGTTTTTT. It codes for CASLDFANTGELFF.